The rows below give T cell receptor beta chains drawn from one sample of a study of blood T cell repertoires in COVID-19. The method was immunoSEQ multiplex PCR; TCRdb's version includes in-frame clones alone and lacks a portion of them. This sample carries 300,000 to 400,000 clones, about four fifths of them seen once, and the ten largest clones take under 3%. Sequenced material: peripheral blood. These receptors were collected from a man aged 25-40 years with active or convalescent COVID-19. Each CDR3 is given with its conserved first and last residue. D genes are given only for firm matches. Only part of the rows carry a size: once, few, many, or a class if the clone is expanded.

j_gene: TRBJ1-2; d_gene: NA; abundance: NA; v_gene: TRBV4-3; CDR3nt: TGCGCCAGCAGCCAAGCCCACCGGCAGGAGGGTTATGGCTACACCTTC; CDR3aa: CASSQAHRQEGYGYTF
j_gene: TRBJ1-1; d_gene: NA; abundance: NA; v_gene: TRBV5-1; CDR3nt: TGCGCCAGCAGCTCGCAGGGAGGGGTGAACACTGAAGCTTTCTTT; CDR3aa: CASSSQGGVNTEAFF
j_gene: TRBJ1-6; d_gene: TRBD1; abundance: NA; v_gene: TRBV4-2; CDR3nt: TGTGCCAGCAGCCAGGGTCGGGACAGAATTTTGTCACCCCTCCACTTT; CDR3aa: CASSQGRDRILSPLHF
j_gene: TRBJ1-2; d_gene: TRBD1; abundance: NA; v_gene: TRBV12-5; CDR3nt: TGTGCTAGTGGTTTTACAGGGGGCGATGGCTACACCTTC; CDR3aa: CASGFTGGDGYTF
j_gene: TRBJ1-1; d_gene: NA; abundance: NA; v_gene: TRBV7-3; CDR3nt: TGTGCCAGCAGCCAGGGGCAGGTAAACACTGAAGCTTTCTTT; CDR3aa: CASSQGQVNTEAFF
j_gene: TRBJ2-2; d_gene: NA; abundance: once; v_gene: TRBV3-1/TRBV3-2; CDR3nt: TGTGCCAGCAGCCAAGTGGCACCTGGCACCGGGGAGCTGTTTTTT; CDR3aa: CASSQVAPGTGELFF
j_gene: TRBJ2-7; d_gene: TRBD2; abundance: NA; v_gene: TRBV10-3; CDR3nt: TGTGCCATCAGTGGACTAGCGGGGGTTGAAGAGCAGTACTTC; CDR3aa: CAISGLAGVEEQYF
j_gene: TRBJ1-1; d_gene: NA; abundance: NA; v_gene: TRBV9; CDR3nt: TGTGCCAGCAGCCCCTCCGGAGGGGGGGGCACTGAAGCTTTCTTT; CDR3aa: CASSPSGGGGTEAFF
j_gene: TRBJ2-7; d_gene: NA; abundance: NA; v_gene: TRBV30; CDR3nt: TGTGCCTGGAGTGTACAGGGTTGGTACGAGCAGTACTTC; CDR3aa: CAWSVQGWYEQYF
j_gene: TRBJ1-2; d_gene: TRBD1; abundance: NA; v_gene: TRBV6-2/TRBV6-3; CDR3nt: TGTGCCAGCAGTGGCCCTGGGACAGGAGGACGAGGCTACACCTTC; CDR3aa: CASSGPGTGGRGYTF
j_gene: TRBJ1-1; d_gene: NA; abundance: NA; v_gene: TRBV9; CDR3nt: TGTGCCAGCAGCGTTGACAGGAACACTGAAGCTTTCTTT; CDR3aa: CASSVDRNTEAFF
j_gene: TRBJ2-7; d_gene: TRBD2; abundance: NA; v_gene: TRBV4-2; CDR3nt: TGTGCCAGCAGCCAAGAATCGCTAGCGGCTTCCTACGAGCAGTACTTC; CDR3aa: CASSQESLAASYEQYF
j_gene: TRBJ1-5; d_gene: NA; abundance: NA; v_gene: TRBV4-1; CDR3nt: TGCGCCAGCAGCCATGACCGTAGCCATCAGCCCCAGCATTTT; CDR3aa: CASSHDRSHQPQHF
j_gene: TRBJ2-1; d_gene: TRBD2; abundance: once; v_gene: TRBV29-1; CDR3nt: TGCAGCGCTATGGGGACTAGCGGGAGTAAGAATGAGCAGTTCTTC; CDR3aa: CSAMGTSGSKNEQFF
j_gene: TRBJ1-2; d_gene: TRBD1; abundance: NA; v_gene: TRBV5-1; CDR3nt: TGCGCCAGCAGCTTGGGACAGGGGGCGCAGGGCTACACCTTC; CDR3aa: CASSLGQGAQGYTF
j_gene: TRBJ2-5; d_gene: NA; abundance: NA; v_gene: TRBV27; CDR3nt: TGTGCCAGCAGTTTGGAGGGTGAGACCCAGTACTTC; CDR3aa: CASSLEGETQYF
j_gene: TRBJ1-5; d_gene: NA; abundance: NA; v_gene: TRBV7-8; CDR3nt: TGTGCCAGCACCCGGGGGCCTTCCAATCAGCCCCAGCATTTT; CDR3aa: CASTRGPSNQPQHF
j_gene: TRBJ1-3; d_gene: TRBD1; abundance: few; v_gene: TRBV6-5; CDR3nt: TGTGCCAGCAGCCCGGGACAGTTGATCAGCACCATATATTTT; CDR3aa: CASSPGQLISTIYF
j_gene: TRBJ1-5; d_gene: NA; abundance: NA; v_gene: TRBV4-2; CDR3nt: TGTGCCAGCAGGATCGGAGCTAGATCGGGACAGCCCCAGCATTTT; CDR3aa: CASRIGARSGQPQHF
j_gene: TRBJ2-2; d_gene: NA; abundance: NA; v_gene: TRBV18; CDR3nt: TGTGCCAGCTCGTACAGGGAAAACACCGGGGAGCTGTTTTTT; CDR3aa: CASSYRENTGELFF
j_gene: TRBJ1-1; d_gene: NA; abundance: NA; v_gene: TRBV5-4; CDR3nt: TGTGCCAGCAGCTTGGAAGGAAGGGGGAACACTGAAGCTTTCTTT; CDR3aa: CASSLEGRGNTEAFF
j_gene: TRBJ1-4; d_gene: NA; abundance: NA; v_gene: TRBV11-2; CDR3nt: TGTGCCAGCAGCTTAGATCGGGGGATTGTTGGAGAAAAACTGTTTTTT; CDR3aa: CASSLDRGIVGEKLFF
j_gene: TRBJ2-3; d_gene: NA; abundance: once; v_gene: TRBV30; CDR3nt: TGTGCCTGGGCGGCTTTGGGCCAAAAAGAGGATACGCAGTATTTT; CDR3aa: CAWAALGQKEDTQYF
j_gene: TRBJ1-6; d_gene: NA; abundance: NA; v_gene: TRBV5-1; CDR3nt: TGCGCCAGCAGCTGGGACACAGGGTGGAGTTCACCCCTCCACTTT; CDR3aa: CASSWDTGWSSPLHF
j_gene: TRBJ2-1; d_gene: TRBD1; abundance: NA; v_gene: TRBV24-1; CDR3nt: TGTGCCACCAGTGGTCCTTTCCGGGACAGGGGCCGCCTTGGGCAGTTCTTC; CDR3aa: CATSGPFRDRGRLGQFF
j_gene: TRBJ1-3; d_gene: NA; abundance: few; v_gene: TRBV19; CDR3nt: TGTGCCAGTGCGATCCAGGGGTCTGGAAACACCATATATTTT; CDR3aa: CASAIQGSGNTIYF
j_gene: TRBJ1-1; d_gene: NA; abundance: NA; v_gene: TRBV7-9; CDR3nt: TGTGCCAGCAGCGACCCAGGGATCGCTTTCTTT; CDR3aa: CASSDPGIAFF
j_gene: TRBJ2-3; d_gene: NA; abundance: NA; v_gene: TRBV7-9; CDR3nt: TGTGCCAGCAGCTTACGCAGGATTAGCACAGATACGCAGTATTTT; CDR3aa: CASSLRRISTDTQYF
j_gene: TRBJ2-3; d_gene: NA; abundance: NA; v_gene: TRBV30; CDR3nt: TGTGCCTGGGGGGACTCCTTGACTACGCAGTATTTT; CDR3aa: CAWGDSLTTQYF
j_gene: TRBJ2-2; d_gene: TRBD1; abundance: NA; v_gene: TRBV5-1; CDR3nt: TGCGCCAGTTCGGACAGGGGGAACACCGGGGAGCTGTTTTTT; CDR3aa: CASSDRGNTGELFF
j_gene: TRBJ1-1; d_gene: NA; abundance: NA; v_gene: TRBV6-5; CDR3nt: TGTGCCAGCAGTTACTCGGCGAACACTGAAGCTTTCTTT; CDR3aa: CASSYSANTEAFF
j_gene: TRBJ1-2; d_gene: TRBD1; abundance: NA; v_gene: TRBV7-6; CDR3nt: TGTGCCAGCAGCCCAGCGACAGGGAACTATGGCTACACCTTC; CDR3aa: CASSPATGNYGYTF
j_gene: TRBJ1-5; d_gene: NA; abundance: NA; v_gene: TRBV10-1; CDR3nt: TGCGCCAGCAGTGAGTGGGCTAACAGGGAGCGGCAGCCCCAGCATTTT; CDR3aa: CASSEWANRERQPQHF
j_gene: TRBJ2-7; d_gene: NA; abundance: NA; v_gene: TRBV5-4; CDR3nt: TGTGCCAGCAGCTTGACGGGTACCTACGAGCAGTACTTC; CDR3aa: CASSLTGTYEQYF
j_gene: TRBJ2-7; d_gene: TRBD2; abundance: NA; v_gene: TRBV6-2/TRBV6-3; CDR3nt: TGTGCCAGCAGTTACACTCTAGCGGGGGGAACCTACGAGCAGTACTTC; CDR3aa: CASSYTLAGGTYEQYF
j_gene: TRBJ1-6; d_gene: TRBD1; abundance: few; v_gene: TRBV5-5; CDR3nt: TGTGCCAGCAGCTTTGGAAACCGGGACAGGGTTGGATCACCCCTCCACTTT; CDR3aa: CASSFGNRDRVGSPLHF
j_gene: TRBJ2-3; d_gene: NA; abundance: once; v_gene: TRBV6-5; CDR3nt: TGTGCCAGCCGATGGGGGGTGGGAGCAGATACGCAGTATTTT; CDR3aa: CASRWGVGADTQYF
j_gene: TRBJ2-1; d_gene: TRBD1; abundance: NA; v_gene: TRBV11-2; CDR3nt: TGTGCCAGCAGCTTATTTCCCGTCGGACAGGTTTACAATGAGCAGTTCTTC; CDR3aa: CASSLFPVGQVYNEQFF
j_gene: TRBJ2-2; d_gene: TRBD2; abundance: NA; v_gene: TRBV10-2; CDR3nt: TGCGCCAGCAGTGGTCTAGCGGGAGGGCCGGGCACCGGGGAGCTGTTTTTT; CDR3aa: CASSGLAGGPGTGELFF
j_gene: TRBJ2-3; d_gene: TRBD2; abundance: NA; v_gene: TRBV11-2; CDR3nt: TGTGCCAGGGGACTAGGGAGCACAGATACGCAGTATTTT; CDR3aa: CARGLGSTDTQYF
j_gene: TRBJ2-3; d_gene: NA; abundance: NA; v_gene: TRBV6-5; CDR3nt: TGTGCCAGCAGATTACAGGGCCTGGATACGCAGTATTTT; CDR3aa: CASRLQGLDTQYF
j_gene: TRBJ2-3; d_gene: TRBD2; abundance: NA; v_gene: TRBV5-6; CDR3nt: TGTGCCAGCAGCCCTGGCTCTAGCGGGAGGGCTAGCACAGATACGCAGTATTTT; CDR3aa: CASSPGSSGRASTDTQYF
j_gene: TRBJ2-5; d_gene: TRBD2; abundance: NA; v_gene: TRBV5-1; CDR3nt: TGCGCCAGCAGCAAAGGTAGCGGGAGGGCGGAGACCCAGTACTTC; CDR3aa: CASSKGSGRAETQYF
j_gene: TRBJ2-3; d_gene: TRBD2; abundance: NA; v_gene: TRBV7-3; CDR3nt: TGTGCCAGCAGCTTAAGGCTAGCGGGAGGGGATACGCAGTATTTT; CDR3aa: CASSLRLAGGDTQYF
j_gene: TRBJ2-2; d_gene: TRBD2; abundance: few; v_gene: TRBV6-6; CDR3nt: TGTGCCAGCAGTAACAGACTAGCGCCTCGAACCGGGGAGCTGTTTTTT; CDR3aa: CASSNRLAPRTGELFF
j_gene: TRBJ1-2; d_gene: NA; abundance: NA; v_gene: TRBV19; CDR3nt: TGTGCCAGCAGTATTGGAGTCGCCTATGGCTACACCTTC; CDR3aa: CASSIGVAYGYTF
j_gene: TRBJ2-1; d_gene: NA; abundance: NA; v_gene: TRBV18; CDR3nt: TGTGCCAGCTCCTACCTTCGGGACTCGCATGAGCAGTTCTTC; CDR3aa: CASSYLRDSHEQFF
j_gene: TRBJ2-1; d_gene: TRBD2; abundance: NA; v_gene: TRBV24-1; CDR3nt: TGTGCCACCAGTGCCCCGACTAGCGGGGGGATGTACAATGAGCAGTTCTTC; CDR3aa: CATSAPTSGGMYNEQFF
j_gene: TRBJ2-7; d_gene: TRBD1; abundance: NA; v_gene: TRBV4-3; CDR3nt: TGCGCCAGCAGCCAAGGCGGGACAGGGGTCTACGAGCAGTACTTC; CDR3aa: CASSQGGTGVYEQYF
j_gene: TRBJ2-3; d_gene: NA; abundance: NA; v_gene: TRBV5-6; CDR3nt: TGTGCCAGCAGACCACCCCATCCAGCAGATACGCAGTATTTT; CDR3aa: CASRPPHPADTQYF
j_gene: TRBJ1-6; d_gene: NA; abundance: NA; v_gene: TRBV7-3; CDR3nt: TGTGCCAGCAGCTTAACAGGGGTAGGCTCACCCCTCCACTTT; CDR3aa: CASSLTGVGSPLHF
j_gene: TRBJ2-7; d_gene: NA; abundance: NA; v_gene: TRBV29-1; CDR3nt: TGCAGCGTTAAGGGAGGCAGGGATAACGAGCAGTACTTC; CDR3aa: CSVKGGRDNEQYF